This section outlines one TCR beta chain sequence together with its context. Its antigen is still unknown. Per-nucleotide qualities are absent, and no much larger clonotype sits a single base away. This sample is part of a study of metastatic and nonmetastatic thyroid tumors (dated by TCRdb to the early 2020s). About the full investigation: The researchers compared repertoires between peripheral blood samples and tumor or nodule tissue samples from patients with malignant or benign thyroid disease. What the study reported, not specific to this receptor: In both blood and tumor samples, malignant tumors were reported to have significantly higher TCR beta diversity than benign nodules.

None of the patients had been given any treatment before thyroid surgery. Using T-cell receptor beta sequencing, the researchers looked back retrospectively at clinical samples from patients, gathered between about 2011 and 2019. Inclusive of the bounding cysteine and phenylalanine, the CDR3 is 14 residues long. Just CDR3 DNA is preserved here, 42 bases in frame from base 1. V is reduced by 8 bases and J by 7 bases, leaving a spacing of 21 bases between them. From a lookup of the germline V gene (reference sequence), CDR1 and CDR2 are DFQATT and SNEGSKA. Library preparation was by PCR. The data were produced on an Illumina HiSeq 4000. The TCR beta-chain CDR3 region of each patient was profiled by high-throughput sequencing. The study's own analysis went as follows. Drawing on CDR3 differences between clinicopathological groups, the researchers built a classifier meant to tell apart patients with distant-metastatic papillary thyroid cancer. The Shannon index was used to assess repertoire diversity, and the Morisita-Horn index was used to assess tumor-blood repertoire similarity. Using fastp at Q25 and MiXCR, TCRdb reprocessed the public reads and kept productive beta chains. The V and J calls come from TCRdb's annotation, not from the publication. The table for this sample lists roughly 15,000 clones; approximately 25% of them were counted only once. Over 20% of the sample is in the top ten clones.

This TCR came from a female donor with papillary thyroid cancer or a benign thyroid nodule (not recorded which). Some clones in this sample may be carry-over from other donors' samples. Material for sequencing was tumor tissue. The V and J segments used are TRBV20-1 and TRBJ2-1, with the D segment possibly TRBD1 or TRBD2, each aligning over 5 bases. The CDR3 protein is CSPLGEGWGNEQFF. The DNA sequence is given as TGCAGTCCGTTGGGCGAGGGGTGGGGGAATGAGCAGTTCTTC.